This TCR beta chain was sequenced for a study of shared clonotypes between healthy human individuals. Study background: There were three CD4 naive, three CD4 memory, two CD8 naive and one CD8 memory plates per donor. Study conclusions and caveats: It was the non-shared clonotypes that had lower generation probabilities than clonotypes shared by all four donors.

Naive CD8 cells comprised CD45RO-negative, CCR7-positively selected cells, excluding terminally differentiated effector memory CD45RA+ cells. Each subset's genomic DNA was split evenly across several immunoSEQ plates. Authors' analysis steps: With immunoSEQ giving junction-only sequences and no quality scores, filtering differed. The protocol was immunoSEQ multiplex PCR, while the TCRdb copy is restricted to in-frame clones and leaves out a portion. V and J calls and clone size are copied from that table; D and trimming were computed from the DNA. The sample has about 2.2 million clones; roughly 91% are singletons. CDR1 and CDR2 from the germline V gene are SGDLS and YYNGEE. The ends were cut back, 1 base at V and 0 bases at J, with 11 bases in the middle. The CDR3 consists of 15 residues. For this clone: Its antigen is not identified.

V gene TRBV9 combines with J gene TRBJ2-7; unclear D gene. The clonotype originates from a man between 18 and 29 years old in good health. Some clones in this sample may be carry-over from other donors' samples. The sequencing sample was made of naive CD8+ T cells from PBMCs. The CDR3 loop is CASSVNILDSYEQYF. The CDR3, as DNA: TGTGCCAGCAGCGTAAACATCCTTGACTCCTACGAGCAGTACTTC.